These T cell receptor beta chains were read from a single sample in a study of vaccination and CD4 T cells after COVID-19. A single record per CDR3 protein comes from TCRdb applying MiXCR to the PCR reads. The sample consists of 10,000 or so distinct CDR3 sequences, approximately 49% of them appearing once. Their antigen targets remain unknown. The sample comprised CD4+ T cells from blood, cultured in vitro. Receptors were obtained from a human donor who had recovered from COVID-19. Each CDR3 is given with its conserved first and last residue. The order of the fields is V gene, D gene, clone size, J gene, CDR3 protein, CDR3 DNA. The D gene is left open where the match is weak. Expanded clones are given a class, and other clones once, few, many or no size at all.

v_gene: TRBV20-1
d_gene: .
abundance: .
j_gene: TRBJ2-2
CDR3aa: CSAGRWNTGELFF
CDR3nt: TGCAGTGCAGGTAGGTGGAACACCGGGGAGCTGTTTTTT

v_gene: TRBV15
d_gene: .
abundance: .
j_gene: TRBJ1-5
CDR3aa: CATSRGGGSNQPQHF
CDR3nt: TGTGCCACCAGCAGAGGAGGGGGTAGCAATCAGCCCCAGCATTTT

v_gene: TRBV5-1
d_gene: .
abundance: .
j_gene: TRBJ2-1
CDR3aa: CASSFSKGNEQFF
CDR3nt: TGCGCCAGCAGCTTCAGCAAAGGCAATGAGCAGTTCTTC

v_gene: TRBV4-3
d_gene: TRBD1
abundance: .
j_gene: TRBJ2-7
CDR3aa: CASSYSGTGESYEQYF
CDR3nt: TGCGCCAGCAGCTACTCAGGGACAGGTGAATCCTACGAGCAGTACTTC

v_gene: TRBV7-2
d_gene: .
abundance: .
j_gene: TRBJ2-3
CDR3aa: CASSLSVGGITDTQYF
CDR3nt: TGTGCCAGCAGCTTATCGGTGGGGGGTATTACAGATACGCAGTATTTT

v_gene: TRBV6-1
d_gene: .
abundance: .
j_gene: TRBJ1-3
CDR3aa: CASSERRTANTIYF
CDR3nt: TGTGCCAGCAGTGAAAGGAGGACGGCCAACACCATATATTTT

v_gene: TRBV10-1
d_gene: .
abundance: few
j_gene: TRBJ2-2
CDR3aa: CASSERPRGTGELFF
CDR3nt: TGCGCCAGCAGTGAACGGCCCCGGGGCACCGGGGAGCTGTTTTTT

v_gene: TRBV6-2/TRBV6-3
d_gene: TRBD1
abundance: .
j_gene: TRBJ1-6
CDR3aa: CASRTGDEHSPLHF
CDR3nt: TGTGCCAGCAGGACAGGGGACGAACATTCACCCCTCCACTTT

v_gene: TRBV10-2
d_gene: .
abundance: once
j_gene: TRBJ2-6
CDR3aa: CASYTFRGETGANVLTF
CDR3nt: TGCGCCAGCTACACGTTCAGGGGGGAGACCGGGGCCAACGTCCTGACTTTC

v_gene: TRBV6-1
d_gene: .
abundance: few
j_gene: TRBJ1-6
CDR3aa: CASRQVAKSYNSPLHF
CDR3nt: TGTGCCAGCAGGCAGGTGGCAAAATCCTATAATTCACCCCTCCACTTT

v_gene: TRBV6-1
d_gene: .
abundance: .
j_gene: TRBJ2-5
CDR3aa: CASRGIQETQYF
CDR3nt: TGTGCCAGCAGGGGGATCCAAGAGACCCAGTACTTC

v_gene: TRBV15
d_gene: .
abundance: few
j_gene: TRBJ1-5
CDR3aa: CATSRDHGGFQPQHF
CDR3nt: TGTGCCACCAGCAGAGATCATGGCGGGTTTCAGCCCCAGCATTTT